This T cell receptor (beta chain) was observed in a study of T cells in Graves' hyperthyroidism and ophthalmopathy (dated by TCRdb to the late 2010s). With regard to the full study: Peripheral blood samples were taken at initial diagnosis, before any treatment was given. A discovery cohort of roughly 100 patients, roughly 45 with Graves' ophthalmopathy and about 60 with stable Graves' hyperthyroidism, was used to find distinguishing TCR V-J signatures. Prospective prediction of ophthalmopathy was tested in an independent validation cohort of under 20 hyperthyroidism patients and around 16 patients who later progressed to ophthalmopathy. The roughly 100 discovery patients were divided at random into training and test sets in a 7:3 ratio. Thyroid tissue and blood T-cell repertoires from about six Graves' hyperthyroidism patients were also compared in the study. Once sampling was done, hyperthyroidism patients were given methimazole at a starting dose of 30 mg daily, whereas ophthalmopathy patients were given high-dose intravenous methylprednisolone. The paper describes TCR Vbeta CDR3 sequencing of some 130 peripheral blood samples, made up of 43 ophthalmopathy patients, around 73 hyperthyroidism patients and 17 progressor patients. The investigation overall reported the following: In validation, the model predicted progression to ophthalmopathy with approximately 69% sensitivity and approximately 72% specificity, a median of about 6 months before onset. No statistical method was used to fix the sample size in advance, and group allocation was not hidden from the investigators. A model built on a 13 V-J signature distinguished ophthalmopathy from stable hyperthyroidism, reaching 85% to 90% sensitivity and about 81% specificity in cross-validation and 80%/75% in testing. Most expanded thyroid clonotypes (frequency above 0.001) were also found in blood, which suggests that blood repertoires may mirror thyroid immune responses.

This clonotype was recorded at least ten times. The target of this receptor is not known. Base quality data are lacking; no much larger clone is found one base away. The TCR beta CDR3 regions were amplified from the RNA transcripts. The TCR CDR3 was subjected to a first round of RT-PCR using the HTBI primer set and the Qiagen OneStep RT-PCR kit. A second multiplex PCR round built the libraries, followed by size selection and purification. Libraries were sequenced paired-end with 100 bp reads on an Illumina HiSeq2000. The authors processed their data as follows. SOAPnuke was used to process the raw data, removing reads that contained adapters or uncalled bases, had a mean Phred below 15, or lacked an exact match to the constant primer or identifier. High-quality paired reads were merged using COPE v1.2.5, and each unique nucleotide sequence was defined as a clonotype. MiTCR v1.1 was used to align the clonotypes against IMGT TRBV, TRBD and TRBJ reference segments. Analysis was restricted to V-J combinations with a frequency above 0.0001, which covered 99.2% of repertoires. A TCS score was defined as the ratio between F50 (clonal expansion) and ExV (chaos), using BLOSUM62-based TCRdist between CDR3 peptides within each V-J. Welch's t-statistics and random forest reduced some 510 V-J features to 10 to 15, which were used in a naive Bayes classifier (R e1071). Thyroid-blood repertoire similarity was quantified with the Morisita-Horn index. The public reads were reprocessed in TCRdb via fastp at Q25 and MiXCR, keeping in-frame beta chains. Rows matching on CDR3 protein sequence are summarized as one entry with the most common DNA and genes. The V and J calls were determined by TCRdb, not by the authors. The sample records hundreds of thousands of distinct CDR3 sequences, about a third of which are singletons. The ten biggest clones cover roughly 30% of the sample.

The germline V gene encodes CDR1 SEHNR and CDR2 FQNEAQ (reference sequence). V loses 2 bases at its end and J loses 3 bases; junction bases beyond the gene matches: 5. Including cysteine and phenylalanine, the CDR3 has 15 amino acids. Just CDR3 DNA is preserved here, 45 bases in frame from base 1. A patient counted as having stable Graves' hyperthyroidism if no progression to ophthalmopathy occurred over 18 months of follow-up. The hyperthyroidism patients were between 18 and 65 years old and newly diagnosed, with a disease duration of less than 2 months. Patients with uncontrolled infections, other autoimmune diseases, pregnancy or lactation were excluded. Diagnoses were established on the basis of clinical symptoms, serum thyroxine and TRAb, thyroid ultrasound, and orbital computed tomography. PBMCs were isolated from more than 9 ml of fresh peripheral blood by Ficoll-Paque density gradient centrifugation. Trizol reagent was used to extract total RNA, and RNA quality was then checked on an Agilent 2100 Bioanalyzer.

The origin of this receptor is a woman aged 40 to 50 with Graves' hyperthyroidism. Specimen: blood. Here the chain combines TRBV7-9 and TRBJ2-5, with 8 bases matching TRBD2. The nucleotide sequence is TGTGCCAGCAGCTTACCGCCGCGGGAGGAAGAGACCCAGTACTTC. This gives the protein CASSLPPREEETQYF.